This TCR beta chain is drawn from a study of control samples from healthy donors and cancer patients. Germline CDR1 reads SGHVS; CDR2 reads FQNEAQ. This CDR3 region has 13 residues. V was cut by 4 bases and J by 3 bases, with 8 bases left in between. Libraries were prepared by immunoSEQ multiplex PCR; TCRdb keeps only in-frame clonotypes and omits some of them. This table has around 130,000 clones, more than 70% appearing once. V and J are TRBV7-8 and TRBJ2-3; TRBD1 might be the D (6 bases). Input material: blood. This receptor was obtained from a man in his fifties or sixties in good health. Written as DNA, the CDR3 is TGTGCCAGCAGCTCCGGACAGACAGATACGCAGTATTTT. Translation gives CASSSGQTDTQYF. Using reference TRBV7-8 and TRBJ2-3 for the parts outside the CDR3, the full variable domain is GAGVSQSPRYKVAKRGQDVALRCDPISGHVSLFWYQQALGQGPEFLTYFQNEAQLDKSGLPSDRFFAERPEGSVSTLKIQRTQQEDSAVYLCASSSGQTDTQYFGPGTRLTVL.